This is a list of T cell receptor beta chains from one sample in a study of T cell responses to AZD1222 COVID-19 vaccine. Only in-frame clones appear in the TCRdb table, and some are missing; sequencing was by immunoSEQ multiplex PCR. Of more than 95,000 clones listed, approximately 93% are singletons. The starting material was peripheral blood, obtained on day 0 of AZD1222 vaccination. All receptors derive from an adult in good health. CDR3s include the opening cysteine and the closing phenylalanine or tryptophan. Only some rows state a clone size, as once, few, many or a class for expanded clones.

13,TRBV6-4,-,CASSEGGDYEQYF
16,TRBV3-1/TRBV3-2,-,CASSPRTYSRRNTIYF
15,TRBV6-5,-,CASSVLRVADSPLHF
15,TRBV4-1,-,CASSQRRENTDTQYF
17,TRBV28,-,CASSPGPMSSGANVLTF
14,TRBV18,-,CASSPDFGGVDYTF
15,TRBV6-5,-,CASSRDRSGANVLTF
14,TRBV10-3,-,CAIRRGQDTDTQYF
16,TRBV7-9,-,CASSLVSGRANTEAFF
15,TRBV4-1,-,CASSQGSSLSYGYTF
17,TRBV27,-,CASRTSVGQGFYYEQYF
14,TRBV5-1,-,CASSLAGTQETQYF
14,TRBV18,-,CASSRAGGPNEQFF
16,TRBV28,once,CASSFAGEGGVYGYTF
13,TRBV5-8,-,CASSPTRTGELFF
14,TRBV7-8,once,CASSPGGPNEKLFF
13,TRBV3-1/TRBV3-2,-,CASSPLVGEPQHF